These 32 T cell receptor beta chains share one sample of origin, sequenced in a study of response to subunit inactivated influenza vaccine. TCRdb independently ran MiXCR on the RT-PCR reads; one entry per CDR3 protein. In the table there are more than 500,000 distinct CDR3 sequences, roughly 10% of which are singletons. These data were likewise used in another study, on T cells expressing NK-cell markers. That report adds: What made the TCR beta cDNA was 5'RACE template switching with UMIs.

The source material was PBMCs from blood, sampled on the day of vaccination. All receptors derive from a man aged 45-65 years who received an inactivated influenza vaccine.

This clonotype was counted at least ten times. In DNA form, the CDR3 reads TGTGCCAGCAGCAAGGGGACTAGCGGGGGGCGAAGCACAGATACGCAGTATTTT. Amino acids: CASSKGTSGGRSTDTQYF. The rearrangement links TRBV2 to TRBJ2-3; 15 nucleotides agree with TRBD2. This CDR3 has 18 residues. Per germline, CDR1 SNHLY and CDR2 FYNNEI. V was pared by 6 bases and J by 0 bases, with 7 bases of the junction left unmatched.

Many counts were recorded for this clonotype. The rearrangement joins TRBV12-3 or TRBV12-4 to TRBJ2-2; D is unresolved. The CDR3 sequence is 14 residues long. Trimming took off 3 bases at V and 2 bases at J, with 7 bases between the two ends. This CDR3 reads CASSFAVNTGELFF. In DNA form, the CDR3 reads TGTGCCAGCAGTTTTGCGGTTAACACCGGGGAGCTGTTTTTT.

The chain has TRBV20-1 and TRBJ2-1; D possibly corresponds to TRBD1 (6 bases). V lost 5 bases and J 2 bases, leaving 13 bases between the germline ends. This CDR3 contains 14 residues. The germline CDR1 and CDR2 sequences are DFQATT and SNEGSKA (reference sequence). Here the CDR3 reads CSALGQFPYNEQFF. The DNA for the CDR3 is TGCAGTGCTTTAGGACAGTTCCCCTACAATGAGCAGTTCTTC.

This clonotype turned up a few times. The genes are TRBV6-1 and TRBJ2-3; D tentatively reads TRBD1 or TRBD2 (5 bases each). Germline V gene data show CDR1 as MNHNS and CDR2 as SASEGT. Trimming removed 11 bases at V and 2 bases at J, with 14 bases between. The CDR3 runs to 13 residues. DNA of the CDR3: TGTGCCGGGGCTAGCCGTACCACAGATACGCAGTATTTT. It is translated as CAGASRTTDTQYF.

The chain combines TRBV7-2 with TRBJ1-2; D may be TRBD1 (5 bases). The germline gives CDR1 SGHTA, CDR2 FQGNSA. The CDR3 runs 15 residues. Deletions cut 2 bases from V and 0 bases from J, with 10 bases between. The CDR3 nucleotides are TGTGCCAGCAGCTTATCGGGCAGGGCTAACTATGGCTACACCTTC. Its translation is CASSLSGRANYGYTF. The full variable domain, with the rest looked up from reference TRBV7-2 and TRBJ1-2, is GAGVSQSPSNKVTEKGKDVELRCDPISGHTALYWYRQSLGQGLEFLIYFQGNSAPDKSGLPSDRFSAERTGGSVSTLTIQRTQQEDSAVYLCASSLSGRANYGYTFGSGTRLTVV.

This clonotype was recorded only once. V gene TRBV5-1 combines with J gene TRBJ1-2; possibly TRBD1 for D (5 bases). The germline CDR1 and CDR2 sequences are SGHRS and YFSETQ. This CDR3 is 14 amino acids long. V lost 4 bases to trimming and J lost 8 bases, with 18 bases between them. CDR3 residues: CASSPQGNAWGYTF. In DNA form, the CDR3 reads TGCGCCAGCAGCCCTCAGGGTAACGCGTGGGGCTACACCTTC.

The chain is built from TRBV7-9 and TRBJ1-2, with no clear D. The germline CDR1 and CDR2 sequences are SEHNR and FQNEAQ (reference sequence). V shed 5 bases and J shed 4 bases, with 20 bases lying between them. This CDR3 comprises 16 residues. The CDR3 nucleotides read TGTGCCAGCAGCAGATACTTCCATGACCGCCTCTATGGCTACACCTTC. Its translation is CASSRYFHDRLYGYTF.

The chain couples TRBV6-1 to TRBJ2-3; 13 nucleotides line up with TRBD2. This CDR3 has 16 residues. Per germline, CDR1 MNHNS and CDR2 SASEGT. Trimming took 6 bases from V and 5 from J; bases not matched to a gene: 8. The CDR3 is CASSKGTSGDRDTQYF. CDR3 DNA sequence: TGTGCCAGCAGCAAAGGGACTAGCGGGGACCGAGATACGCAGTATTTT.

In this sample, this clonotype turned up a few times. The chain is built from TRBV5-1 and TRBJ1-1; 7 nucleotides line up with TRBD1. Germline CDR1 is SGHRS and CDR2 is YFSETQ. This CDR3 region has 15 residues. The junction had 8 bases not matched to a gene; V was cut back by 2 bases and J by 4 bases. The chain's CDR3 is CASSFDRAGATEAFF. The CDR3 nucleotides are TGCGCCAGCAGCTTCGACAGGGCGGGAGCCACTGAAGCTTTCTTT.

In this sample, this clonotype turned up a few times. The rearrangement uses TRBV6-2 or TRBV6-3 and TRBJ2-2, with D perhaps TRBD2 (6 bases). Germline CDR1 MNHEY, CDR2 SVGEGT. Trimming shortened V by 0 bases and J by 4 bases, and 9 bases separated the two germline ends. This CDR3 region has 15 residues. Written as DNA, the CDR3 is TGTGCCAGCAGTTACTCTAGGACTATCACCGGGGAGCTGTTTTTT. This translates into CASSYSRTITGELFF.

This clonotype was counted a few times. This chain connects TRBV6-1 to TRBJ1-5, with TRBD1 identical over 10 bases. CDR1 is MNHNS and CDR2 is SASEGT in the germline V gene. The CDR3 runs to 17 residues. The V and J ends lost 5 bases and 1 base, in that order; junction bases with no gene match: 8. CDR3 nucleotide sequence: TGTGCCAGCAGTAGAGGGACAGGGGTGGCGAGCAATCAGCCCCAGCATTTT. It is translated as CASSRGTGVASNQPQHF.

V usage is TRBV20-1 and J usage is TRBJ2-3, with 7 bases fitting TRBD2. The CDR3 runs 14 residues. CDR1 is DFQATT, CDR2 SNEGSKA, per germline (reference sequence). V gave up 3 bases and J gave up 6 bases; unmatched junction bases: 9. CDR3 residues: CSASRAGGMDTQYF. The CDR3 DNA reads TGCAGTGCTAGCCGGGCCGGGGGGATGGATACGCAGTATTTT.

This clonotype was detected many times. This chain connects TRBV28 to TRBJ1-5; D perhaps matches TRBD1 (6 bases). This CDR3 has 15 amino acids. CDR1 is MDHEN, CDR2 SYDVKM, per germline. The V end was cut by 6 bases, the J end by 6 bases, with 18 bases between. The CDR3 bases are TGTGCCAGCAGGGGGTACAGGGACATAGGTCAGCCCCAGCATTTT. Translated, it gives CASRGYRDIGQPQHF.

The rearrangement uses TRBV6-5 and TRBJ2-7; possibly TRBD1 for D (5 bases). Per the germline V gene, CDR1 is MNHEY and CDR2 is SVGAGI. Trimming cost V 6 bases and J 2 bases, with 8 bases left between them. The CDR3 spans 12 residues. CDR3: CASRPGPYEQYF. Here the CDR3 DNA reads TGTGCCAGCAGACCAGGGCCCTACGAGCAGTACTTC.

This clonotype was counted between two and nine times. The chain recombines TRBV4-2 with TRBJ2-7, with D hard to call. In germline, CDR1 is LGHNA, CDR2 YNFKEQ. This CDR3 is 17 amino acids long. Trimming removed 4 bases at V and 7 bases at J, with 26 bases between. This CDR3 is CASSPVTRSPAPGEQYF. CDR3 nucleotide sequence: TGTGCCAGCAGCCCTGTCACAAGGTCTCCGGCCCCGGGTGAGCAGTACTTC.

This clonotype was found many times. The chain uses TRBV29-1 and TRBJ2-3, with D hard to call. Germline-derived CDR1 and CDR2 are SQVTM and ANQGSEA. The CDR3 covers 13 residues. V dropped 3 bases and J dropped 2 bases, with 9 bases sitting between them. The CDR3 nucleotides read TGCAGCGTTGAGATATCCCTCACAGATACGCAGTATTTT. Translation gives CSVEISLTDTQYF.

In this sample, this clonotype turned up a few times. The chain has TRBV7-9 and TRBJ2-1; no reliable D call. The V and J ends lost 5 bases and 6 bases respectively, with 11 bases between them. The germline gives CDR1 SEHNR, CDR2 FQNEAQ (reference sequence). This CDR3 is 13 amino acids long. CDR3 protein: CASSLGLSNEQFF. CDR3 DNA sequence: TGTGCCAGCAGCCTAGGGCTTAGCAATGAGCAGTTCTTC.

This clonotype has more than one count but fewer than ten. The V and J genes are TRBV7-9 and TRBJ2-1, with 9 bases lining up with TRBD1. V dropped 4 bases and J dropped 2; count of bases not matched to a gene: 9. CDR1 and CDR2 from the germline V gene are SEHNR and FQNEAQ (reference sequence). This CDR3 region has 17 residues. This CDR3 reads CASSYPLQGAAYNEQFF. CDR3 bases: TGTGCCAGCAGCTACCCCCTACAGGGGGCAGCCTACAATGAGCAGTTCTTC.

This clonotype was counted only a few times. The chain recombines TRBV5-1 with TRBJ2-7; 11 nucleotides line up with TRBD2. The CDR3 has 15 amino acids. CDR1 SGHRS and CDR2 YFSETQ come from the germline V gene. V shed 4 bases and J 4 bases; nucleotides not matched to a gene: 7. CDR3 nucleotide sequence: TGCGCCAGCAGCCCAACTAGCGGGAGTGAGTACGAGCAGTACTTC. Residues: CASSPTSGSEYEQYF.

V gene TRBV4-2 combines with J gene TRBJ2-7; either TRBD1 or TRBD2 may supply D (5 bases each). This CDR3 is 15 amino acids long. Germline assignment: CDR1 LGHNA and CDR2 YNFKEQ. Trimming left V 3 bases short and J 7 bases short, with 19 bases between. In DNA, the CDR3 is TGTGCCAGCAGCCAGGAACGGGACGAGGTGGGGGAGCAGTACTTC. Translating gives CASSQERDEVGEQYF.

This clonotype has a handful of counts. This rearrangement joins TRBV5-1 to TRBJ2-3; the match to TRBD1 covers 11 bases. V shed 4 bases and J 2 bases; nucleotides not matched to a gene: 6. The CDR3 totals 16 residues. CDR1 is SGHRS and CDR2 is YFSETQ in the germline V gene. DNA of the CDR3: TGCGCCAGCAGCATTGGACAGGGGGCCTCCACAGATACGCAGTATTTT. It yields the protein CASSIGQGASTDTQYF.

This chain links TRBV27 with TRBJ2-7, with D tentatively TRBD1 or TRBD2 (5 bases each). Germline CDR1 MNHEY, CDR2 SMNVEV (reference sequence). The V end lost 0 bases, the J end lost 5 bases, and 11 bases lay between the germline ends. This CDR3 has 14 residues. Here the CDR3 reads CASSLSRGRNEQYF. In nucleotides, the CDR3 is TGTGCCAGCAGTTTATCGAGGGGAAGGAACGAGCAGTACTTC.

The J gene is TRBJ2-2, the V gene TRBV6-1; D is perhaps TRBD1 (6 bases). This CDR3 has 15 amino acids. V was pared by 2 bases and J by 4 bases, with 11 bases between. Germline V CDR1 and CDR2: MNHNS, SASEGT. The CDR3 bases are TGTGCCAGCAGTGAACAGCAGGGGCTCACCGGGGAGCTGTTTTTT. Its translation: CASSEQQGLTGELFF.

As for this clonotype: One end of the junction does not line up with germline, which may come from a read error. The rearrangement uses TRBV4-1 and TRBJ2-5; D not certain. The CDR3 totals 14 residues. From germline, CDR1 is MGHRA and CDR2 YSYEKL. This CDR3 is CASRQVFDQETQYF. The CDR3 DNA reads as TGCGCCAGCCGCCAAGTTTTTGACCAAGAGACCCAGTACTTC.

This clonotype appeared a few times. This chain uses TRBV27 with TRBJ2-7, with D unclear. The germline gives CDR1 MNHEY, CDR2 SMNVEV (reference sequence). There are 16 residues in the CDR3. V lost 6 bases to trimming and J lost 4 bases, with 22 bases between them. In DNA, the CDR3 is TGTGCCAGCAGCACCCGGCTGGCAAGAAAACCTTACGAGCAGTACTTC. Encoded protein: CASSTRLARKPYEQYF.

This clonotype has only a few counts. The rearrangement joins TRBV10-3 to TRBJ2-5; possibly TRBD1 for D (6 bases). This CDR3 has 13 residues. Germline CDR1 reads ENHRY; CDR2 reads SYGVKD. V shed 10 bases and J shed 4 bases, with 16 bases lying between them. The CDR3 loop is CATRQDPRETQYF. As DNA, the CDR3 is TGTGCCACCAGACAGGACCCAAGAGAGACCCAGTACTTC.

This clonotype was counted between two and nine times. This chain connects TRBV28 to TRBJ2-3; D not resolved. Germline V gives CDR1 MDHEN, CDR2 SYDVKM. V dropped 5 bases and J dropped 0 bases, with 9 bases sitting between them. The CDR3 length is 14 residues. The DNA for the CDR3 is TGTGCCAGCAGTCCCCACATGAGCACAGATACGCAGTATTTT. Translating it yields CASSPHMSTDTQYF. Full variable domain (remainder filled in from reference TRBV28 and TRBJ2-3): DVKVTQSSRYLVKRTGEKVFLECVQDMDHENMFWYRQDPGLGLRLIYFSYDVKMKEKGDIPEGYSVSREKKERFSLILESASTNQTSMYLCASSPHMSTDTQYFGPGTRLTVL.

V usage is TRBV4-3 and J usage is TRBJ2-2; D gene uncertain. The CDR3 is 17 amino acids. The V gene's germline CDR1 is LGHNA and CDR2 YSLEER. Trimming took 0 bases from V and 8 from J, leaving 19 bases between them. The CDR3 DNA is TGCGCCAGCAGCCAAGATTCGGCAGGAGATGGTTGGGGGGAGCTGTTTTTT. It translates to CASSQDSAGDGWGELFF.

A few counts support this clonotype. The chain combines TRBV7-2 with TRBJ1-1; 8 bases are a match to TRBD1. CDR3 length: 13 amino acids. J lost 8 bases, V lost 5 bases, and 7 bases had no gene match. Germline V lookup: CDR1 SGHTA, CDR2 FQGNSA. For the CDR3, the DNA is TGTGCCAGCAGCCAGGGACAGGTGGGGGAAGCTTTCTTT. Protein sequence: CASSQGQVGEAFF. Looking up the rest from reference TRBV7-2 and TRBJ1-1 gives the full variable domain: GAGVSQSPSNKVTEKGKDVELRCDPISGHTALYWYRQSLGQGLEFLIYFQGNSAPDKSGLPSDRFSAERTGGSVSTLTIQRTQQEDSAVYLCASSQGQVGEAFFGQGTRLTVV.

This clonotype was seen only a few times. This sequence joins TRBV4-2 and TRBJ2-2; D gene uncertain. V was trimmed by 0 bases and J by 6 bases, leaving 14 bases between them. CDR1 LGHNA and CDR2 YNFKEQ come from the germline V gene. The length of the CDR3 is 16 residues. The CDR3 protein is CASSQDRLVRAGELFF. DNA for the CDR3: TGTGCCAGCAGCCAAGATAGGCTAGTTAGAGCCGGGGAGCTGTTTTTT.

The chain recombines TRBV6-5 with TRBJ2-3; possibly TRBD1 or TRBD2 for D (5 bases each). V shed 0 bases and J shed 2 bases, with 9 bases lying between them. The germline V gene has CDR1 MNHEY and CDR2 SVGAGI. The CDR3 runs 15 residues. This CDR3 reads CASSYSGEYTDTQYF. CDR3 DNA: TGTGCCAGCAGTTACTCGGGGGAGTACACAGATACGCAGTATTTT.

This clonotype occurred a few times. This chain links TRBV30 with TRBJ2-1, with 9 positions matching TRBD1. The CDR3 has 12 amino acids. The junction had 1 base not matched to a gene; V was cut back by 2 bases and J by 8 bases. CDR1 is GTSNPN, CDR2 SVGIG, per germline (reference sequence). CDR3 sequence: CAWSRTGDEQFF. DNA for the CDR3: TGTGCCTGGAGTCGGACAGGGGATGAGCAGTTCTTC.